The present entry profiles one T cell receptor (beta chain) with its context. In the study's own analysis: Estimates of nucleated cell counts were drawn from the amplification of reference gene primers. Sequencing was performed with immunoSEQ multiplex PCR; in TCRdb, only in-frame clones are kept and a portion is missing. Clone size and V and J calls were adopted from that table, with D and trimming inferred from the DNA. Of around 250,000 clones listed, roughly 90% are singletons. The data are from a study of blood T cell repertoires in COVID-19. Study-wide context: Sites in the United States, Italy and Spain provided acute and convalescent COVID-19 samples. From T cells, B-cell-depleted T cells, or PBMCs came the material, which was cDNA or gDNA.

This CDR3 is built from 14 residues. Unmatched junction bases numbered 3, after V lost 6 bases and J lost 5 bases. Looked up from germline, CDR1 is MDHEN and CDR2 is SYDVKM. What was sequenced was peripheral blood. The source of this sequence is a woman aged 30 to 39 with active or convalescent COVID-19. The chain carries TRBV28 and TRBJ1-6; 8 bases line up with TRBD1. As DNA, the CDR3 is TGTGCCAGCAGCTCGGGACAGGATAATTCACCCCTCCACTTT. Residues: CASSSGQDNSPLHF.